This TCR beta chain was documented in a study of regulatory T cells in long-lasting Graves disease. Germline values: CDR1 SGHRS, CDR2 YFSETQ. The CDR3 has 15 amino acids. The time point is: newly diagnosed GD, antithyroid drugs for less than 3 months. Scientists built the TCR library using RNA that was extracted from PBMCs. Assembly of TCR beta libraries relied on iRepertoire HTBI primers together with Arm-PCR of CDR3 regions. TCRdb analysed the multiplex PCR reads with MiXCR anew, one entry per CDR3 protein. Here the sample spans about 560,000 distinct CDR3 sequences, roughly 15% being singletons. Study results and limitations: Persistent disease preferred TRBV28, TRBJ1-2 and TRBJ2-5; new disease, TRBV20-1 and TRBJ2-1.

This clonotype was observed many times. Its specificity is not known. A read error may account for a junction end that differs from germline. This same sample was also part of a study on T cells in Graves' hyperthyroidism and ophthalmopathy.

The sequence was obtained from a young man with Graves disease. This chain connects TRBV5-1 to TRBJ2-1, with TRBD2 identical over 12 bases. This sample comprised peripheral blood mononuclear cells (PBMCs), obtained at new diagnosis, from a patient treated with antithyroid drugs. CDR3 nucleotide sequence: TGTGCCAGCAGCTTAAGGACTAGCGGGAACAATGAGCAGTTCTTC. Amino acids: CASSLRTSGNNEQFF. The complete variable domain, with remaining parts taken from reference TRBV5-1 and TRBJ2-1, reads KAGVTQTPRYLIKTRGQQVTLSCSPISGHRSVSWYQQTPGQGLQFLFEYFSETQRNKGNFPGRFSGRQFSNSRSEMNVSTLELGDSALYLCASSLRTSGNNEQFFGPGTRLTVL.